This passage covers 4 T cell receptor beta chains from one sample sequenced in a study of early T cells in non-severe SARS-CoV-2 infection. TCRdb processed the 5' RACE reads anew with MiXCR; each CDR3 protein has one entry. The sample has fewer than 100,000 distinct CDR3 sequences, 11% seen once. The sample was whole blood. These TCRs come from an adult who was a healthcare worker with PCR-confirmed SARS-CoV-2 infection or an uninfected control (not recorded which).

The chain joins TRBV4-3 to TRBJ2-6; D is uncertain. Germline V lookup: CDR1 LGHNA, CDR2 YSLEER. The CDR3 is 16 residues long. The V and J ends lost 0 bases and 0 bases respectively, with 6 bases between them. DNA of the CDR3: TGCGCCAGCAGCCAAGATACGGCCTCTGGGGCCAACGTCCTGACTTTC. This gives the protein CASSQDTASGANVLTF.

Notes on this clonotype: This may arise from a read error, as a much more abundant clone is one base away. The CDR3 DNA reads as TGTGCCAGCACGCAGGGGGATAGCACTAAAGCTTTCTTT. Its translation is CASTQGDSTKAFF. This chain uses TRBV3-1 with TRBJ1-1; 7 bases fit TRBD1. The CDR3 spans 13 residues. Germline V gene sequence: CDR1 LGHDT, CDR2 YNNKEL (reference sequence).

Many counts were recorded for this clonotype. The chain employs TRBV6-1 and TRBJ2-7; D gene ambiguous. This CDR3 spans 12 amino acids. V was pared by 5 bases and J by 2 bases, with 7 bases between. Germline V CDR1 and CDR2: MNHNS, SASEGT. The CDR3 DNA follows: TGTGCCAGCAGTCGACTGGCCTACGAGCAGTACTTC. The encoded protein is CASSRLAYEQYF.

This clonotype was detected many times. The chain links TRBV12-3 or TRBV12-4 to TRBJ1-1, with D unclear. V was trimmed by 4 bases and J by 4 bases, leaving 16 bases between them. There are 15 residues in the CDR3. This chain's CDR3 is CASSSRVLEGTEAFF. The CDR3 nucleotides read TGTGCCAGCAGTTCAAGAGTTCTCGAGGGCACTGAAGCTTTCTTT.